This T cell receptor (beta chain) is drawn from a study of monozygotic twins with inflammatory bowel disease. Reprocessing the 5' RACE reads, TCRdb reports a single entry for every CDR3 protein and omits DNA. This sample's table has around 210,000 distinct CDR3 sequences. The sample consisted of blood. The sequence was collected from a human donor with ulcerative colitis or Crohn's disease, or a healthy co-twin of an affected twin (not recorded which).

CDR3 amino acids: CSASSGINQPQHF. The V and J genes are TRBV20-1 and TRBJ1-5. The V gene's germline CDR1 is DFQATT and CDR2 SNEGSKA (reference sequence). There are 13 residues in the CDR3.